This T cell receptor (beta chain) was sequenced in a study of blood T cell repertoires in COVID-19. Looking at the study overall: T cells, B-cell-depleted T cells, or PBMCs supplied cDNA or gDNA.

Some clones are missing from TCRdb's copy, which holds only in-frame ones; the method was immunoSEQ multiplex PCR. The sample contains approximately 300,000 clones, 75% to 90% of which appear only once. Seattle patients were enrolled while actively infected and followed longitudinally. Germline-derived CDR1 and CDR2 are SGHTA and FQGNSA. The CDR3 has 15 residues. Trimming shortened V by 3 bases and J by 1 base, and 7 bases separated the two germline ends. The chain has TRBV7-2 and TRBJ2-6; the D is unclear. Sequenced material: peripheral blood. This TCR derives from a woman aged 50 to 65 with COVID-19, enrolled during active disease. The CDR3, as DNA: TGTGCCAGCAGCTTCCCCGGGTCTGGGGCCAACGTCCTGACTTTC. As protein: CASSFPGSGANVLTF.